Sequencing of this T cell receptor (beta chain) was carried out in a study of T cell repertoires in cytomegalovirus infection. Each CDR3 protein is one row after TCRdb ran MiXCR on the reads. The sample has hundreds of thousands of distinct CDR3 sequences, 30% to 40% seen once. Broader study findings: Ex vivo responses were dominated by HLA-C-restricted CMV-specific TCR beta clonotypes.

Turning to this clonotype: Its cognate antigen is unknown.

CDR1 and CDR2 (germline): LGHDT, YNNKEL (reference sequence). The CDR3 has 14 amino acids. With 6 bases removed from V and 5 bases from J, the gap between germline ends came to 15 bases. The specimen sequenced was PBMCs. This TCR came from a human donor in good health (CMV status not recorded). Some clones in this sample may be carry-over from other donors' samples. This rearrangement joins TRBV3-1 to TRBJ2-3; tentative D call: TRBD1 (5 bases). The chain's CDR3 is CASRRGWQGDTQYF. DNA for the CDR3: TGTGCCAGCAGAAGGGGTTGGCAAGGAGATACGCAGTATTTT.